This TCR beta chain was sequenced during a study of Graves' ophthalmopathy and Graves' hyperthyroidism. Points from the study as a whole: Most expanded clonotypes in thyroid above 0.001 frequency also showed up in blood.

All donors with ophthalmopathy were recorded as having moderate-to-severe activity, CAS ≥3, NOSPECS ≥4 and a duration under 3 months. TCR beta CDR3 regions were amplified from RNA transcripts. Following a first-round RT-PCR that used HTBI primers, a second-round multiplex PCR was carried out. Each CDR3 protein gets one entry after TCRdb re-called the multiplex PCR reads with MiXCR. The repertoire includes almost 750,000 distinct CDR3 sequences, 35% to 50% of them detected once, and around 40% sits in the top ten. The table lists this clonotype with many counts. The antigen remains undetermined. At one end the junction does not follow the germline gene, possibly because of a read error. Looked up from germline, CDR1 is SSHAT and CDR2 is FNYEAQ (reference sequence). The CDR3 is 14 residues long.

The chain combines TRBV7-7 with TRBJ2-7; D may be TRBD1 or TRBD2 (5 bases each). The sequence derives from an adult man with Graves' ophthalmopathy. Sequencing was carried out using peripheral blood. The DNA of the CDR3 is TGTGCTAGCAGCCCCTGGGACGCTCCGTACGAGCAGTACTTC. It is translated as CASSPWDAPYEQYF.